These 24 T cell receptor beta chains were sequenced from one sample in a study of T cells in Graves' hyperthyroidism and ophthalmopathy. Amplification of TCR beta CDR3 regions used RNA as the template. The TCR CDR3 first-round RT-PCR relied on the HTBI primer set. Via MiXCR, TCRdb re-called the multiplex PCR reads, giving one row per CDR3 protein. Among over 500,000 distinct CDR3 sequences listed, over 15% were seen once. Sequencing was carried out using blood. These receptor sequences come from a woman younger than 35 with Graves' ophthalmopathy.

This clonotype has a handful of counts. This chain links TRBV29-1 with TRBJ2-5; D might be TRBD1 (6 bases). The CDR3 length is 13 residues. V was pared by 6 bases and J by 2 bases, with 13 bases between. The germline CDR1 and CDR2 sequences are SQVTM and ANQGSEA. CDR3 loop: CSVQGRLQETQYF. The CDR3 nucleotides read TGCAGCGTCCAGGGGAGACTACAAGAGACCCAGTACTTC.

V and J are TRBV14 and TRBJ2-7, with D possibly TRBD1 on 7 matching bases. CDR1 and CDR2 (germline): SGHDN, FVKESK. The CDR3 has 15 amino acids. With 1 base removed from V and 4 bases from J, the gap between germline ends came to 14 bases. DNA for the CDR3: TGTGCCAGCAGCCAAGTGGGCAGGGGGGCATACGAGCAGTACTTC. It yields the protein CASSQVGRGAYEQYF. The full variable domain, its missing parts supplied by reference TRBV14 and TRBJ2-7, is EAGVTQFPSHSVIEKGQTVTLRCDPISGHDNLYWYRRVMGKEIKFLLHFVKESKQDESGMPNNRFLAERTGGTYSTLKVQPAELEDSGVYFCASSQVGRGAYEQYFGPGTRLTVT.

The CDR3 coding sequence is TGTGCCAGCAGGGGGGCAGGGAGAGTCTATAGCAATCAGCCCCAGCATTTT. Its protein is CASRGAGRVYSNQPQHF. V usage is TRBV2 and J usage is TRBJ1-5; tentatively, D is TRBD1 (6 bases). V was cut by 6 bases and J by 0 bases, with 18 bases left in between. In germline, CDR1 is SNHLY, CDR2 FYNNEI. The CDR3 is 17 residues long.

In the case of this clonotype: One base away lies a much larger clone, so this may be a sequencing read error. The chain carries TRBV29-1 and TRBJ2-7; D ambiguous. Germline V CDR1 and CDR2: SQVTM, ANQGSEA. V was shortened by 5 bases and J by 5 bases, with 16 bases between the two germline ends. The length of the CDR3 is 13 residues. As DNA, the CDR3 is TGCAGCGTTATTTGGAGCGATTCCCACGAGCAGTACTTC. It yields the protein CSVIWSDSHEQYF.

This clonotype was counted ten times or more. V is TRBV20-1 and J is TRBJ2-7; TRBD1 matches 7 bases. The CDR3 consists of 12 residues. Unmatched junction bases numbered 2, after V lost 0 bases and J lost 6 bases. Looked up from germline, CDR1 is DFQATT and CDR2 is SNEGSKA (reference sequence). CDR3 loop: CSARDSGGEQYF. The CDR3 DNA follows: TGCAGTGCTAGAGATTCAGGGGGCGAGCAGTACTTC.

The rearrangement uses TRBV4-1 and TRBJ1-2; D not certain. The V and J ends lost 1 base and 3 bases respectively, with 12 bases between them. There are 15 residues in the CDR3. CDR1 and CDR2 from the germline V gene are MGHRA and YSYEKL. The DNA of the CDR3 is TGCGCCAGCAGCCAAGCCCCCGGGCAGGACTATGGCTACACCTTC. It translates to CASSQAPGQDYGYTF.

This clonotype came up many times. The chain combines TRBV27 with TRBJ1-5; the match to TRBD1 covers 7 bases. The V segment lost 6 bases and the J segment 6 bases; nucleotides outside the gene matches: 5. The CDR3 loop spans 13 amino acids. CDR1 is MNHEY and CDR2 is SMNVEV in the germline V gene (reference sequence). CDR3 DNA: TGTGCCAGCAGCCAGGGGGTCCGTCAGCCCCAGCATTTT. Its protein product is CASSQGVRQPQHF.

This clonotype occurred many times. V gene TRBV7-2 combines with J gene TRBJ2-7; no definite D call. The V gene's germline CDR1 is SGHTA and CDR2 FQGNSA. The CDR3 has 12 residues. V lost 3 bases, J lost 3 bases, and 6 bases lay in between. The chain's CDR3 is CASSFPNYEQYF. CDR3 nucleotides: TGTGCCAGCAGCTTCCCAAACTACGAGCAGTACTTC.

Many counts were recorded for this clonotype. The chain employs TRBV2 and TRBJ2-1; weak D call: TRBD2 (6 bases). Trimming cost V 3 bases and J 7 bases, with 16 bases left between them. Germline assignment: CDR1 SNHLY and CDR2 FYNNEI. This CDR3 comprises 15 residues. The CDR3 spells CASSDGTLNSNEQFF. The CDR3 nucleotides are TGTGCCAGCAGTGACGGGACTCTAAACTCAAATGAGCAGTTCTTC.

Many counts were recorded for this clonotype. The chain has TRBV19 and TRBJ1-1, with a possible D match to TRBD1 (6 bases). This CDR3 has 14 residues. Trimming shortened V by 3 bases and J by 0 bases, and 8 bases separated the two germline ends. The germline V gene encodes CDR1 LNHDA and CDR2 SQIVND (reference sequence). The CDR3 DNA sequence: TGTGCCAGTAGTATGTGGGACATGAACACTGAAGCTTTCTTT. It is translated as CASSMWDMNTEAFF. The variable domain in full, completed from reference TRBV19 and TRBJ1-1, reads DGGITQSPKYLFRKEGQNVTLSCEQNLNHDAMYWYRQDPGQGLRLIYYSQIVNDFQKGDIAEGYSVSREKKESFPLTVTSAQKNPTAFYLCASSMWDMNTEAFFGQGTRLTVV.

The V call is TRBV2, the J call TRBJ1-2; weak D call: TRBD1 (5 bases). V shed 6 bases and J shed 7 bases, with 18 bases lying between them. Germline loops: CDR1 SNHLY, CDR2 FYNNEI. CDR3 length: 14 residues. CDR3 nucleotides: TGTGCCAGCAGCCGGGACCGAGAGTCAGGTGGCTACACCTTC. Its translation: CASSRDRESGGYTF.

A few counts support this clonotype. V gene TRBV27 combines with J gene TRBJ2-2; D may be TRBD2 (6 bases). With 7 bases removed from V and 1 base from J, the gap between germline ends came to 16 bases. CDR1 is MNHEY, CDR2 SMNVEV, per germline (reference sequence). The CDR3 totals 16 residues. The CDR3 loop is CASTLGGRLNTGELFF. DNA of the CDR3: TGTGCCAGCACCCTCGGGGGACGGCTGAACACCGGGGAGCTGTTTTTT.

This clonotype appeared a few times. The gene calls are TRBV7-9 and TRBJ2-7; TRBD1 might be the D (5 bases). This CDR3 spans 13 amino acids. V gave up 2 bases and J gave up 5 bases, with 10 bases separating them. CDR1 and CDR2 from the germline V gene are SEHNR and FQNEAQ (reference sequence). In DNA, the CDR3 is TGTGCCAGCAGCTTACAGGGTAAGGACGAGCAGTACTTC. Its protein is CASSLQGKDEQYF. The entire variable domain, with the rest obtained from reference TRBV7-9 and TRBJ2-7, is as follows: DTGVSQNPRHKITKRGQNVTFRCDPISEHNRLYWYRQTLGQGPEFLTYFQNEAQLEKSRLLSDRFSAERPKGSFSTLEIQRTEQGDSAMYLCASSLQGKDEQYFGPGTRLTVT.

This clonotype has only a few counts. The gene calls are TRBV2 and TRBJ2-7; maybe TRBD1 (5 bases). Trimming stripped 3 bases from V and 2 bases from J, with 14 bases between. The CDR3 totals 15 residues. Germline CDR1 is SNHLY and CDR2 is FYNNEI. The CDR3 DNA follows: TGTGCCAGCAGTGATTTTGAGACAGAAGCCTACGAGCAGTACTTC. This codes for CASSDFETEAYEQYF.

This clonotype showed up just a few times. It may be a read error: a sequence one base away is much more abundant. The V call is TRBV5-1, the J call TRBJ2-1; a possible D gene is TRBD1 (5 bases). Germline V gene data show CDR1 as SGHRS and CDR2 as YFSETQ. CDR3 length: 14 residues. The CDR3 DNA is TGCGCCAGCAGCTTGCAGTTGGGGCACAATGGGCAGTTCTTC. This sequence encodes CASSLQLGHNGQFF.

The table lists this clonotype with many counts. This chain connects TRBV20-1 to TRBJ2-3; D might be TRBD2 (6 bases). In germline, CDR1 is DFQATT, CDR2 SNEGSKA (reference sequence). Trimming removed 3 bases from V and 0 bases from J, with 10 bases in between. The CDR3 has 14 residues. In nucleotides, the CDR3 is TGCAGTGCTAGGGAGGGAGTGAGCACAGATACGCAGTATTTT. It translates to CSAREGVSTDTQYF.

The V and J genes are TRBV20-1 and TRBJ2-7; D is perhaps TRBD2 (6 bases). The V end was cut by 6 bases, the J end by 4 bases, with 10 bases between. The CDR3 contains 11 residues. Germline values: CDR1 DFQATT, CDR2 SNEGSKA (reference sequence). The DNA of the CDR3 is TGCAGTGCCGCGACTAGTTACGAGCAGTACTTC. It specifies CSAATSYEQYF.

This clonotype turned up a few times. This chain links TRBV20-1 with TRBJ2-3, with a possible D match to TRBD1 (5 bases). Per germline, CDR1 DFQATT and CDR2 SNEGSKA (reference sequence). V was pared by 5 bases and J by 3 bases, with 12 bases between. The CDR3 covers 13 residues. The chain's CDR3 is CSAGRVETDTQYF. As DNA, the CDR3 is TGCAGTGCTGGCAGGGTTGAGACAGATACGCAGTATTTT.

Ten or more counts support this clonotype. The chain employs TRBV7-2 and TRBJ1-2, with 7 bases that match TRBD1. Trimming at V came to 3 bases and at J to 1 base, leaving 2 bases not matched to a gene. CDR3 length: 14 residues. The germline CDR1 and CDR2 sequences are SGHTA and FQGNSA. For the CDR3, the DNA is TGTGCCAGCAGCTTCAGGGGGGGTAACTATGGCTACACCTTC. As protein: CASSFRGGNYGYTF.

As to this clonotype: A much larger clonotype is one base distant, so this may be a read error. The J gene is TRBJ1-3, the V gene TRBV6-5; unclear D gene. Trimming left V 7 bases short and J 0 bases short, with 13 bases between. Looked up from germline, CDR1 is MNHEY and CDR2 is SVGAGI. This CDR3 is 15 amino acids long. The CDR3 loop is CASTAEGYSGNTIYF. The CDR3 DNA reads as TGTGCCAGCACGGCGGAGGGCTACTCTGGAAACACCATATATTTT.

There are many counts of this clonotype. This chain links TRBV2 with TRBJ2-7, with no clear D. The ends were cut back, 6 bases at V and 3 bases at J, with 18 bases in the middle. This CDR3 comprises 15 residues. Germline V CDR1 and CDR2: SNHLY, FYNNEI. CDR3 DNA: TGTGCCAGCAGAGAGAGCAGCAGTTGGGGCTACGAGCAGTACTTC. This translates into CASRESSSWGYEQYF.

This rearrangement joins TRBV7-9 to TRBJ2-7; D remains unclear. Trimming took 7 bases from V and 4 from J, leaving 11 bases between them. The CDR3 loop spans 12 amino acids. The germline CDR1 and CDR2 sequences are SEHNR and FQNEAQ (reference sequence). The CDR3 DNA reads TGTGCCAGCACTCAGACCCAATACGAGCAGTACTTC. It is translated as CASTQTQYEQYF.

There are many counts of this clonotype. This rearrangement joins TRBV28 to TRBJ2-5, with D perhaps matching TRBD1 or TRBD2 (5 bases each). CDR3 length equals 15 residues. Germline V gene data show CDR1 as MDHEN and CDR2 as SYDVKM. V gave up 7 bases and J gave up 2 bases, with 17 bases separating them. The CDR3 bases are TGTGCCAGCAAATCAACCGGGGCCATTCAAGAGACCCAGTACTTC. Encoded protein: CASKSTGAIQETQYF. The whole variable domain, remainder taken from reference TRBV28 and TRBJ2-5, is DVKVTQSSRYLVKRTGEKVFLECVQDMDHENMFWYRQDPGLGLRLIYFSYDVKMKEKGDIPEGYSVSREKKERFSLILESASTNQTSMYLCASKSTGAIQETQYFGPGTRLLVL.

In this sample, this clonotype turned up a few times. The chain recombines TRBV29-1 with TRBJ1-6; 7 positions agree with TRBD1. Germline loops: CDR1 SQVTM, CDR2 ANQGSEA. CDR3 length: 17 residues. After removal of 0 bases from V and 9 bases from J, the junction contained 14 bases not matched to a gene. The CDR3 bases are TGCAGCGTTGAAGATGGGGACAGTTTCACTAGGGGTTCACCCCTCCACTTT. The encoded protein is CSVEDGDSFTRGSPLHF. Full variable domain (missing parts from reference TRBV29-1 and TRBJ1-6): SAVISQKPSRDICQRGTSLTIQCQVDSQVTMMFWYRQQPGQSLTLIATANQGSEATYESGFVIDKFPISRPNLTFSTLTVSNMSPEDSSIYLCSVEDGDSFTRGSPLHFGNGTRLTVT.